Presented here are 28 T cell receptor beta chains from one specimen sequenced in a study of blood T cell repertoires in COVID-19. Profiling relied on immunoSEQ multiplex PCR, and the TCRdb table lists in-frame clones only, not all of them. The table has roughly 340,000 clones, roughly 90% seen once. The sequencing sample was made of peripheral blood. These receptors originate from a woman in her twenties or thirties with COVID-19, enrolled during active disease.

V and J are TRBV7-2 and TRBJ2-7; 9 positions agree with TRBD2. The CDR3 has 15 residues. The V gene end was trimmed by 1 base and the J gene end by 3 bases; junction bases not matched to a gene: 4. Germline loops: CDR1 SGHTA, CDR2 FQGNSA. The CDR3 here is CASSLGASGDYEQYF. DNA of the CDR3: TGTGCCAGCAGCTTAGGTGCTAGCGGGGACTACGAGCAGTACTTC. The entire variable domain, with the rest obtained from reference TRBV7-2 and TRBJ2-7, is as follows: GAGVSQSPSNKVTEKGKDVELRCDPISGHTALYWYRQSLGQGLEFLIYFQGNSAPDKSGLPSDRFSAERTGGSVSTLTIQRTQQEDSAVYLCASSLGASGDYEQYFGPGTRLTVT.

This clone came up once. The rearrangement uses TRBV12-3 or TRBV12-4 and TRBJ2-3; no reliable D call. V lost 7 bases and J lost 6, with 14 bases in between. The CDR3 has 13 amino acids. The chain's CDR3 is CASTLDISDTQYF. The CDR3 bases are TGTGCCAGCACCCTCGACATATCCGATACGCAGTATTTT.

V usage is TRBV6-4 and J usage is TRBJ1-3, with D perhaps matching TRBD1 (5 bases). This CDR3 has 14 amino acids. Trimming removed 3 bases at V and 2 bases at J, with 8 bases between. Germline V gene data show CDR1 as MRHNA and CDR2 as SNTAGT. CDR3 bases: TGTGCCAGCAGTGAAGGACACCCTGGAAACACCATATATTTT. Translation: CASSEGHPGNTIYF.

The CDR3 DNA is TGTGCCAGCAGCTTAGGGGCGGGGAGACAAGAGACCCAGTACTTC. It is translated as CASSLGAGRQETQYF. The chain carries TRBV7-9 and TRBJ2-5; perhaps TRBD2 as D (6 bases). Germline V CDR1 and CDR2: SEHNR, FQNEAQ (reference sequence). The CDR3 consists of 15 residues. The ends were cut back, 1 base at V and 2 bases at J, with 11 bases in the middle.

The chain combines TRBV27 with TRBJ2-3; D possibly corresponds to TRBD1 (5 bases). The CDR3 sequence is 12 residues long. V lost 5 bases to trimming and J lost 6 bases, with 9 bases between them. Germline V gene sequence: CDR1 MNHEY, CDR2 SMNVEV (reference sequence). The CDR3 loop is CASSQGRDTQYF. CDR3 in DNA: TGTGCCAGCAGTCAGGGTCGGGATACGCAGTATTTT.

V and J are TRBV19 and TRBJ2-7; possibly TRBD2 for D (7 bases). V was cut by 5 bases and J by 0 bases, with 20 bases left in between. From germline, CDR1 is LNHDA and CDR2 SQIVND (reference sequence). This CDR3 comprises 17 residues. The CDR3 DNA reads TGTGCCAGTAGTGCCGTCGGCGGGGGCTTTAGCTCCTACGAGCAGTACTTC. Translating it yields CASSAVGGGFSSYEQYF.

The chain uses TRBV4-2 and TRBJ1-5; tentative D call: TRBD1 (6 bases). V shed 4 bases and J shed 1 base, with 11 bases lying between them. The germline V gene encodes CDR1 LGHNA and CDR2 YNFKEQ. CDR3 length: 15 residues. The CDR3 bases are TGTGCCAGCAGCCGTTCAGGGGAAAGCAATCAGCCCCAGCATTTT. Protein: CASSRSGESNQPQHF.

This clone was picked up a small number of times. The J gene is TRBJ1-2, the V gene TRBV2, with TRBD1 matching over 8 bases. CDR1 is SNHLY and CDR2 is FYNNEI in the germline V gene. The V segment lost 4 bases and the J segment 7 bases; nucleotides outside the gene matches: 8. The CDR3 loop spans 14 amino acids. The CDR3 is CASSGETGVTGYTF. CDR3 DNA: TGTGCCAGCAGTGGGGAGACAGGGGTCACTGGCTACACCTTC.

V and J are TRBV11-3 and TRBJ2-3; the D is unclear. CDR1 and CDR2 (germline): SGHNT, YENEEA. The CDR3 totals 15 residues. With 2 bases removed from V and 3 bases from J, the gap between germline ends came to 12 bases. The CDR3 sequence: CASSLLVHLTDTQYF. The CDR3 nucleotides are TGTGCCAGCAGCTTATTGGTTCACTTGACAGATACGCAGTATTTT.

As DNA, the CDR3 is TGTGCCAGCAGCCACGGACTAGCAGGCGAGCAGTACGTC. It codes for CASSHGLAGEQYV. V and J are TRBV7-2 and TRBJ2-7, with 8 bases identical to TRBD2. The V gene's germline CDR1 is SGHTA and CDR2 FQGNSA. With 5 bases clipped from V and 6 bases from J, the junction kept 6 bases outside the gene matches. The CDR3 length is 13 residues.

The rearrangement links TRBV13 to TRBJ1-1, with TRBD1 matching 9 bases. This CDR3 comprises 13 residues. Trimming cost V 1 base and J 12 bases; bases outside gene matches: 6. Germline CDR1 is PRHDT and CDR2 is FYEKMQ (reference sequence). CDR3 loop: CASSLAPGQGTFF. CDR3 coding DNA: TGTGCCAGCAGCTTAGCCCCGGGACAGGGAACTTTCTTT.

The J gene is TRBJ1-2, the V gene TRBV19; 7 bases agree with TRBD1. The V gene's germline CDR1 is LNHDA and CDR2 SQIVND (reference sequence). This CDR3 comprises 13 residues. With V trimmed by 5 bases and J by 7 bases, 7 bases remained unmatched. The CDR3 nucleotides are TGTGCCAGTAGTGACAGGGACCTCGCTGGCTACACCTTC. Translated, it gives CASSDRDLAGYTF.

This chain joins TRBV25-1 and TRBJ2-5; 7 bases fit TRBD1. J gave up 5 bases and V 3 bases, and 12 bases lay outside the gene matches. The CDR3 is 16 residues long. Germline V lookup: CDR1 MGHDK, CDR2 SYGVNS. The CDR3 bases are TGTGCCAGCAGTGACCCAAGGGACAGTCCGTGGGAGACCCAGTACTTC. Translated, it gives CASSDPRDSPWETQYF. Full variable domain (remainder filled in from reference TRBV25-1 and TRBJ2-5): EADIYQTPRYLVIGTGKKITLECSQTMGHDKMYWYQQDPGMELHLIHYSYGVNSTEKGDLSSESTVSRIRTEHFPLTLESARPSHTSQYLCASSDPRDSPWETQYFGPGTRLLVL.

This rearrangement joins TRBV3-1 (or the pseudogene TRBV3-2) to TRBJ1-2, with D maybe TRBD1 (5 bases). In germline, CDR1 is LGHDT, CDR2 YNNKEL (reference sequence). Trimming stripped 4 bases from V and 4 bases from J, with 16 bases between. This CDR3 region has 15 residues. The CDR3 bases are TGTGCCAGCAGCCTAGCTGGGGGGAACCGCTATGGCTACACCTTC. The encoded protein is CASSLAGGNRYGYTF.

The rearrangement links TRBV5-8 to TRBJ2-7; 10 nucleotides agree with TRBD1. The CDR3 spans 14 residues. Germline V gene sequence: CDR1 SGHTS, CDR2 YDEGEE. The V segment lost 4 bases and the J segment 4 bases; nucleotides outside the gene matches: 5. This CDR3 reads CASSRGQGSYEQYV. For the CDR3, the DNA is TGTGCCAGCAGCCGGGGACAGGGGAGTTACGAGCAGTACGTC.

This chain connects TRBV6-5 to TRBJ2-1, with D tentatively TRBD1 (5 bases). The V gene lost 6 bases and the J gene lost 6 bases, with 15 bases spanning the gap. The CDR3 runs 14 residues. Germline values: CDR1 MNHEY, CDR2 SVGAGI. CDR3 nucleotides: TGTGCCAGCAGCCTTGGGGCCTTTTCCAATGAGCAGTTCTTC. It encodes CASSLGAFSNEQFF.

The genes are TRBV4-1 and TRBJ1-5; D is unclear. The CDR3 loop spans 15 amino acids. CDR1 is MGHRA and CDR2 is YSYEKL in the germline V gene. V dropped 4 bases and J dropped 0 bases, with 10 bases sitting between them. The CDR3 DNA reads TGCGCCAGCAGCCCCAGACTGGGTAGCAATCAGCCCCAGCATTTT. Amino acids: CASSPRLGSNQPQHF.

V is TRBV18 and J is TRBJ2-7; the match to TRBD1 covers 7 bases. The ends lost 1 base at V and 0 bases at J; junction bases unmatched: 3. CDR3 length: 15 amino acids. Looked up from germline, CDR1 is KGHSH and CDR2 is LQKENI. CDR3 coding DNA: TGTGCCAGCTCACCACAGGGGGCGAACTCCTACGAGCAGTACGTC. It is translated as CASSPQGANSYEQYV.

In DNA, the CDR3 is TGCAGCGTTGAAGTCGGGGGGACGGGCTATGGCTACACCTTC. It codes for CSVEVGGTGYGYTF. The V gene is TRBV29-1, the J gene TRBJ1-2, with a weak D call TRBD1 (5 bases). The V end lost 1 base, the J end lost 4 bases, and 13 bases lay between the germline ends. CDR1 SQVTM and CDR2 ANQGSEA come from the germline V gene. The CDR3 is 14 amino acids.

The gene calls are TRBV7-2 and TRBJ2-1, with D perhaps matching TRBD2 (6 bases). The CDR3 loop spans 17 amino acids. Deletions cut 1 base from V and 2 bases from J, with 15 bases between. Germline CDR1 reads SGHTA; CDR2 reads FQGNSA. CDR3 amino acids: CASSLVAEGSTYNEQFF. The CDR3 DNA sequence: TGTGCCAGCAGCTTAGTGGCGGAGGGGAGCACCTACAATGAGCAGTTCTTC.

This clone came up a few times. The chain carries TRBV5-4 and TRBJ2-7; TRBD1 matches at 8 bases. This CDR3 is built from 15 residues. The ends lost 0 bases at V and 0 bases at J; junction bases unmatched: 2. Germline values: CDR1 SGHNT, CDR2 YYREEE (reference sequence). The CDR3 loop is CASSLGTGSSYEQYV. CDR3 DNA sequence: TGTGCCAGCAGCTTGGGGACAGGGAGCTCCTACGAGCAGTACGTC.

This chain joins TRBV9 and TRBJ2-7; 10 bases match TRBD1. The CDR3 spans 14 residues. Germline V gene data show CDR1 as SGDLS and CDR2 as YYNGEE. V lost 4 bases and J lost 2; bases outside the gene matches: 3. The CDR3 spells CASSPGQGAYEQYF. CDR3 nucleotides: TGTGCCAGCAGCCCTGGACAGGGGGCCTACGAGCAGTACTTC.

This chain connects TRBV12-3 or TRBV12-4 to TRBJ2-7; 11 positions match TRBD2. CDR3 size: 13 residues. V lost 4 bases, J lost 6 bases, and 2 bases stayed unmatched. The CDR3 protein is CASSSTSGSEQYV. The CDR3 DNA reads TGTGCCAGCAGTTCAACTAGCGGGAGCGAGCAGTACGTC.

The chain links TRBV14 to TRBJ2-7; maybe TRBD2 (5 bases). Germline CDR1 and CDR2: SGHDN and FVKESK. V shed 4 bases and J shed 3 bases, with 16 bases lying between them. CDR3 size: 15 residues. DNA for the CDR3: TGTGCCAGCAGCCCTCTGATGGTTGAGGGCTACGAGCAGTACTTC. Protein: CASSPLMVEGYEQYF.

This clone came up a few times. The CDR3 here is CASSLGTANTEAFF. The CDR3 DNA follows: TGTGCCAGCAGCTTGGGGACAGCGAACACTGAAGCTTTCTTT. The chain recombines TRBV11-2 with TRBJ1-1; 7 bases are a match to TRBD1. This CDR3 has 14 residues. V dropped 3 bases and J dropped 1; count of bases not matched to a gene: 2. Germline V gene lookup returns CDR1 SGHAT and CDR2 FQNNGV.

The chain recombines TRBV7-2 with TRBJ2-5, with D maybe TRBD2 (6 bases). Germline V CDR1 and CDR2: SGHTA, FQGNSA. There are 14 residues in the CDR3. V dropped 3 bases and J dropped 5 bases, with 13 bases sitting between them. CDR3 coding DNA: TGTGCCAGCAGCTTTGAGGGACTCAAGGAGACCCAGTACTTC. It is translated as CASSFEGLKETQYF. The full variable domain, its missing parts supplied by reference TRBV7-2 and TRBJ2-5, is GAGVSQSPSNKVTEKGKDVELRCDPISGHTALYWYRQSLGQGLEFLIYFQGNSAPDKSGLPSDRFSAERTGGSVSTLTIQRTQQEDSAVYLCASSFEGLKETQYFGPGTRLLVL.

The CDR3 DNA is TGTGCCAGCAGCTTACGTTCCGGAGGCGGGTACAATGAGCAGTTCTTC. The encoded protein is CASSLRSGGGYNEQFF. The genes are TRBV7-2 and TRBJ2-1; D perhaps matches TRBD2 (5 bases). The CDR3 sequence is 16 residues long. Trimming left V 2 bases short and J 4 bases short, with 15 bases between. Germline lookup yields CDR1 SGHTA and CDR2 FQGNSA.

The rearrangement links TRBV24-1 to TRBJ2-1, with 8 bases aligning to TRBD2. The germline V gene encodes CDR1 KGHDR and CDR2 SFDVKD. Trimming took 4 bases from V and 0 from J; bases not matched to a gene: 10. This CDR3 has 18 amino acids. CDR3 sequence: CATSESAGGRSSYNEQFF. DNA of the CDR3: TGTGCCACCAGTGAATCGGCGGGAGGCAGAAGCTCCTACAATGAGCAGTTCTTC.